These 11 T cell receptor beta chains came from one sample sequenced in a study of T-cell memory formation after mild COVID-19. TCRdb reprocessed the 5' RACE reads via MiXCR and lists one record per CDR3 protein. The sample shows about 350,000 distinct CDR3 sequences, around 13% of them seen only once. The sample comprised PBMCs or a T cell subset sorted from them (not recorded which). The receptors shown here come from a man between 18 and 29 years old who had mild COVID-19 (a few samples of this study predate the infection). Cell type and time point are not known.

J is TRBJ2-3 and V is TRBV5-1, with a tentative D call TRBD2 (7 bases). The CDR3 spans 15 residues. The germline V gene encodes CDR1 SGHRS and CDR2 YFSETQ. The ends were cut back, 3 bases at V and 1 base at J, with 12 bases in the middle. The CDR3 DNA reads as TGCGCCAGCAGCTACGGGGGGCAGGGCACAGATACGCAGTATTTT. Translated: CASSYGGQGTDTQYF. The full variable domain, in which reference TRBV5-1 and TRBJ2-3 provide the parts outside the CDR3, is KAGVTQTPRYLIKTRGQQVTLSCSPISGHRSVSWYQQTPGQGLQFLFEYFSETQRNKGNFPGRFSGRQFSNSRSEMNVSTLELGDSALYLCASSYGGQGTDTQYFGPGTRLTVL.

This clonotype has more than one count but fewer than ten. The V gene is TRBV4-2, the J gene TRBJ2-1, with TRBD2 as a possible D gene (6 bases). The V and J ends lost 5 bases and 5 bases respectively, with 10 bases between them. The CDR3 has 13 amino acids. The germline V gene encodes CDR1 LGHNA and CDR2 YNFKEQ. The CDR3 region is CASSSPSDNEQFF. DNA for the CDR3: TGTGCCAGCAGCTCGCCTAGCGACAATGAGCAGTTCTTC.

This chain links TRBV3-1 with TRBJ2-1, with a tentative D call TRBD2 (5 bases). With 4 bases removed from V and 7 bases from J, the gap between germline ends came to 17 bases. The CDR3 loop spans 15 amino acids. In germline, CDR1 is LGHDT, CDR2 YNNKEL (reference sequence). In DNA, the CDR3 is TGTGCCAGCAGCCTCCCGAGGGAGAGCAGGAATGAGCAGTTCTTC. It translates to CASSLPRESRNEQFF.

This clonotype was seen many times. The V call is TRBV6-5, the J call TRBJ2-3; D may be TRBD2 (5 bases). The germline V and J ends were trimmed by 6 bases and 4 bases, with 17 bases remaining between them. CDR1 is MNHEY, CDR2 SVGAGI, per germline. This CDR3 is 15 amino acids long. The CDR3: CASSSPAGSPDTQYF. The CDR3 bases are TGTGCCAGCAGCTCCCCCGCGGGTAGTCCAGATACGCAGTATTTT.

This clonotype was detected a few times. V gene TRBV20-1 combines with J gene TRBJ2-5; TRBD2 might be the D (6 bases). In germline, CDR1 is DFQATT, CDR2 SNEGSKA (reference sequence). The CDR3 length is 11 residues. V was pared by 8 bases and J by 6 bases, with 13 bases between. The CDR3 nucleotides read TGCAGTCCCCTAGCGACGCAGACCCAGTACTTC. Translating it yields CSPLATQTQYF.

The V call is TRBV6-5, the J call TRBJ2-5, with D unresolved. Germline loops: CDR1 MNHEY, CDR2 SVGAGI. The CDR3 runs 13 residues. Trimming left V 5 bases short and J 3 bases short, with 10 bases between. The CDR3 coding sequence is TGTGCCAGCAGTGGTCACCTAAAAGAGACCCAGTACTTC. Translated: CASSGHLKETQYF.

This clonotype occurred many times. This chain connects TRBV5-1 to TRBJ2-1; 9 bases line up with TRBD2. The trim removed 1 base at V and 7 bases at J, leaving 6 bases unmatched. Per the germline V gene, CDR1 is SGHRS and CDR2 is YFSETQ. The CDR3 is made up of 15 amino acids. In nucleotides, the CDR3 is TGCGCCAGCAGCTTGAGCCCTAGCGGGGATAATGAGCAGTTCTTC. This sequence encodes CASSLSPSGDNEQFF.

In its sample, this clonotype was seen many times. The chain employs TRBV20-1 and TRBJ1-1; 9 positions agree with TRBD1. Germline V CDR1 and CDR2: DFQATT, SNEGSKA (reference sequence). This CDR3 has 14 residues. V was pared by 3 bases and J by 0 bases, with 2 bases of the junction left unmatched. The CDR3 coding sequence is TGCAGTGCTAGGGGGGACAGGGTGAACACTGAAGCTTTCTTT. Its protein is CSARGDRVNTEAFF.

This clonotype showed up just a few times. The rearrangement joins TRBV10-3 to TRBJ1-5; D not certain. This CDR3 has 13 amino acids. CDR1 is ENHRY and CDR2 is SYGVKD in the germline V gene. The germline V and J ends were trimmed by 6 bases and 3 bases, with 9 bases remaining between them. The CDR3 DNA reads TGTGCCATCAGAAAGGGATTCAATCAGCCCCAGCATTTT. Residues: CAIRKGFNQPQHF.

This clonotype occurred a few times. As DNA, the CDR3 is TGCGCCAGCAGCCTCACGGGTGGGATTGAAGCTTTCTTT. This translates into CASSLTGGIEAFF. The rearrangement uses TRBV5-1 and TRBJ1-1; no clear D. Trimming took off 4 bases at V and 7 bases at J, with 14 bases between the two ends. The germline CDR1 and CDR2 sequences are SGHRS and YFSETQ. This CDR3 is 13 amino acids long.

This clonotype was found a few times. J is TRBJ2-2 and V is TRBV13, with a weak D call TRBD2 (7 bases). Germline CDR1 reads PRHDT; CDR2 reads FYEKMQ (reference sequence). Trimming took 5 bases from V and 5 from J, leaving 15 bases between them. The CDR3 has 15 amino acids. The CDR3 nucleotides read TGTGCCAGCAGCCCAGCCGGGGGGCAAACCGGGGAGCTGTTTTTT. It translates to CASSPAGGQTGELFF.